The sequence of this T cell receptor beta chain was determined in a study of blood T cell repertoires in COVID-19. In the study overall: Samples came from the United States, Italy and Spain, spanning acute and convalescent COVID-19. Sources were T cells, B-cell-depleted T cells, or PBMCs; the material itself was cDNA or gDNA.

The CDR3 runs 14 residues. The V end was cut by 2 bases, the J end by 10 bases, with 15 bases between. Germline V gives CDR1 SGHTA, CDR2 FQGNSA. In the authors' workflow: Reference gene primer amplification yielded estimated nucleated cell counts. Data came from immunoSEQ multiplex PCR; TCRdb stores just in-frame clones and leaves some out. V, J and clone size are taken as reported in that table, and D and trimming were inferred from the DNA itself. In the table there are 70,000 to 100,000 clones, 86% of which are singletons. The chain combines TRBV7-2 with TRBJ2-1; D might be TRBD2 (6 bases). The material sequenced was peripheral blood. This TCR was sampled from an elderly man with active or convalescent COVID-19. The CDR3 DNA reads as TGTGCCAGCAGCTTACCTCGCGGAGGGCACGAGCAGTTCTTC. Its translation: CASSLPRGGHEQFF.